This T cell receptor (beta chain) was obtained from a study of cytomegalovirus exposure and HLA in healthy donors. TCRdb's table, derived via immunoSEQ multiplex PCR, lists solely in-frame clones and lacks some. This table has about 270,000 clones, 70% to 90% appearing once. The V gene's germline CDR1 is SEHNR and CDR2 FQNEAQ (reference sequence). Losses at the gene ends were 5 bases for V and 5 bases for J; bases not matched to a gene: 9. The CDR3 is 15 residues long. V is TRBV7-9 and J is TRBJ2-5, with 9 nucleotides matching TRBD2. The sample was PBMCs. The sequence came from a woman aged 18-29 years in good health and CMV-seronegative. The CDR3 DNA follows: TGTGCCAGCAGCCCCCTAGCGGGATTCACGGAGACCCAGTACTTC. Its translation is CASSPLAGFTETQYF.